The 13 T cell receptor beta chains below all came from one sample that was sequenced in a study of blood T cell repertoires in COVID-19. This table comes from immunoSEQ multiplex PCR, and its TCRdb copy is limited to in-frame clones, with some not included. This sample yields tens of thousands of clones, of which roughly 83% are seen a single time; 11% belongs to the top ten. Sequencing was carried out using peripheral blood. These receptors all come from a human donor in a cohort sampled during active COVID-19.

This chain joins TRBV25-1 and TRBJ2-7; the match to TRBD1 covers 9 bases. This CDR3 region has 14 residues. V dropped 11 bases and J dropped 3; count of bases not matched to a gene: 11. CDR1 and CDR2 (germline): MGHDK, SYGVNS. The CDR3 reads CAGTGSDSNYEQYF. The CDR3 DNA sequence: TGTGCCGGGACAGGGTCGGATTCCAACTACGAGCAGTACTTC.

V gene TRBV6-2 or TRBV6-3 combines with J gene TRBJ1-4; a weak D match, TRBD1 (5 bases). CDR3 length: 16 amino acids. Germline assignment: CDR1 MNHEY and CDR2 SVGEGT. V gave up 4 bases and J gave up 6 bases, with 18 bases separating them. The CDR3 coding sequence is TGTGCCAGCAGTTTGGACACATACGGCGACGATGAAAAACTGTTTTTT. Translating it yields CASSLDTYGDDEKLFF.

The chain couples TRBV7-2 to TRBJ1-5; the D gene is possibly TRBD1 (5 bases). The CDR3 spans 16 residues. Germline V gives CDR1 SGHTA, CDR2 FQGNSA. The germline V and J ends were trimmed by 2 bases and 4 bases, with 15 bases remaining between them. CDR3 nucleotides: TGTGCCAGCAGCTTAAGAGCGGGACCCGGAAATCAGCCCCAGCATTTT. This translates into CASSLRAGPGNQPQHF.

The chain employs TRBV5-4 and TRBJ1-2, with D unclear. CDR3 length equals 14 residues. Germline CDR1 is SGHNT and CDR2 is YYREEE (reference sequence). V was pared by 1 base and J by 7 bases, with 14 bases between. CDR3 sequence reads: CASSLQMVPFGYTF. DNA of the CDR3: TGTGCCAGCAGCTTGCAGATGGTCCCTTTTGGCTACACCTTC.

This chain uses TRBV28 with TRBJ1-5, with no clear D. V lost 8 bases and J 6 bases, leaving 14 bases between the germline ends. From germline, CDR1 is MDHEN and CDR2 SYDVKM. This CDR3 region has 13 residues. The CDR3 loop is CASEGMRFQPQHF. In DNA, the CDR3 is TGTGCCAGCGAGGGAATGCGGTTTCAGCCCCAGCATTTT.

This clone counts as medium-sized. CDR3 region: CATSDTQTGHGYTF. The CDR3 DNA follows: TGTGCCACCAGTGATACCCAGACAGGGCATGGCTACACCTTC. The chain combines TRBV24-1 with TRBJ1-2; 7 positions agree with TRBD1. The CDR3 extends over 14 amino acids. CDR1 KGHDR and CDR2 SFDVKD come from the germline V gene. Losses at the gene ends were 3 bases for V and 6 bases for J; bases not matched to a gene: 6.

The chain employs TRBV5-6 and TRBJ2-3; 8 bases align to TRBD2. CDR1 is SGHDT and CDR2 is YYEEEE in the germline V gene. The CDR3 loop spans 16 amino acids. V lost 0 bases to trimming and J lost 5 bases; unmatched junction nucleotides: 8. CDR3 amino acids: CASSLGSGALGDTQYF. The CDR3 DNA follows: TGTGCCAGCAGCTTGGGTAGCGGGGCCTTGGGAGATACGCAGTATTTT.

This chain connects TRBV29-1 to TRBJ2-3, with 11 bases fitting TRBD2. V was clipped by 3 bases and J by 4 bases; unmatched bases: 6. CDR1 SQVTM and CDR2 ANQGSEA come from the germline V gene. This CDR3 has 15 residues. CDR3: CSVEMASGRPDTQYF. The CDR3 DNA sequence: TGCAGCGTTGAGATGGCTAGCGGGAGGCCAGATACGCAGTATTTT.

The chain carries TRBV7-9 and TRBJ1-2, with 8 bases aligning to TRBD1. The CDR3 extends over 14 amino acids. The germline V gene encodes CDR1 SEHNR and CDR2 FQNEAQ (reference sequence). V lost 3 bases and J lost 7; bases outside the gene matches: 7. The CDR3 DNA is TGTGCCAGCAGCTTTGCCGGTGGACAGGGTGGCTACACCTTC. Residues: CASSFAGGQGGYTF.

V is TRBV19 and J is TRBJ1-6; 9 bases are a match to TRBD1. Unmatched junction bases numbered 6, after V lost 4 bases and J lost 5 bases. Germline assignment: CDR1 LNHDA and CDR2 SQIVND (reference sequence). The CDR3 runs 16 residues. This CDR3 reads CASSTSGTGNNSPLHF. CDR3 DNA sequence: TGTGCCAGTAGTACCTCCGGGACAGGGAATAATTCACCCCTCCACTTT.

This clone was detected only once. Other nucleotide sequences in the sample specify the same CDR3. J is TRBJ1-3 and V is TRBV30, with 9 bases matching TRBD1. This CDR3 has 13 amino acids. J gave up 4 bases and V 4 bases, and 2 bases lay outside the gene matches. Germline CDR1 and CDR2: GTSNPN and SVGIG (reference sequence). In nucleotides, the CDR3 is TGTGCCTGGAACAGGGGGCCCGGAAACACCATATATTTT. It encodes CAWNRGPGNTIYF.

This chain links TRBV9 with TRBJ2-3; 14 bases align to TRBD2. The CDR3 is made up of 21 amino acids. V lost 0 bases, J lost 1 base, and 13 bases stayed unmatched. Germline CDR1 and CDR2: SGDLS and YYNGEE. The CDR3 region is CASSVDPGTSGGGGGTDTQYF. For the CDR3, the DNA is TGTGCCAGCAGCGTAGACCCCGGGACTAGCGGGGGCGGAGGGGGCACAGATACGCAGTATTTT.

The gene calls are TRBV11-3 and TRBJ2-3; 9 bases are shared with TRBD1. Germline V lookup: CDR1 SGHNT, CDR2 YENEEA. The CDR3 is 17 amino acids. J was trimmed by 2 bases and V by 5 bases; bases with no gene match: 11. The CDR3 region is CASSLYGGQGHTDTQYF. The CDR3 coding sequence is TGTGCCAGCAGCCTATATGGGGGACAGGGACACACAGATACGCAGTATTTT.